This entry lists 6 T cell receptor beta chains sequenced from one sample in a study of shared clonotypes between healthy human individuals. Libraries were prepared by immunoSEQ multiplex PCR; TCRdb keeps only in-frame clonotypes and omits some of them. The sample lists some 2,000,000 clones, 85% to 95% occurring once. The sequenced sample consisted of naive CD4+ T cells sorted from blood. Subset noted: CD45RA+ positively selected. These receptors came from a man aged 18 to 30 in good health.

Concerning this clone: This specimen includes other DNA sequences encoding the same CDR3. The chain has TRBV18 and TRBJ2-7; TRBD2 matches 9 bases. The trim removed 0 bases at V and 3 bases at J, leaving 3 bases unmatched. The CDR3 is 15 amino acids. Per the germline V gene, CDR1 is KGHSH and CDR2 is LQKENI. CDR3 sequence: CASSPPGREGYEQYF. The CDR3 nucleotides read TGTGCCAGCTCACCACCGGGGCGGGAGGGCTACGAGCAGTACTTC.

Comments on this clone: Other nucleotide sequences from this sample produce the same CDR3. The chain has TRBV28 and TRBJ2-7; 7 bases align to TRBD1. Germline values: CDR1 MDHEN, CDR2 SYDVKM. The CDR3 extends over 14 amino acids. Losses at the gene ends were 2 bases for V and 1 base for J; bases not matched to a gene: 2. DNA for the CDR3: TGTGCCAGCAGTTTAAGGGGGCTGTCCTACGAGCAGTACTTC. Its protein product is CASSLRGLSYEQYF. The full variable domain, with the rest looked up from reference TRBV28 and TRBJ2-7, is DVKVTQSSRYLVKRTGEKVFLECVQDMDHENMFWYRQDPGLGLRLIYFSYDVKMKEKGDIPEGYSVSREKKERFSLILESASTNQTSMYLCASSLRGLSYEQYFGPGTRLTVT.

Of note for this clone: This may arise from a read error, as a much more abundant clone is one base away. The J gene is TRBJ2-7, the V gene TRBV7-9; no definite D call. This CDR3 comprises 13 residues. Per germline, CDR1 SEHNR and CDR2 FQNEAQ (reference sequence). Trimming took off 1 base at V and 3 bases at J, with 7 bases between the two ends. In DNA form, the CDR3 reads TGTGCCAGCAGCTTAGTACAGTTCTACGAGCAGTACTTC. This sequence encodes CASSLVQFYEQYF.

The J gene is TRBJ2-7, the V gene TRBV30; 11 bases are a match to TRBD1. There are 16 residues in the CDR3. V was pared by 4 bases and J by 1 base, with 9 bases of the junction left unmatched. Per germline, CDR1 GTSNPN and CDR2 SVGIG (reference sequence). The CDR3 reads CAWKGQGARSSYEQYF. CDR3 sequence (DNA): TGTGCCTGGAAAGGACAGGGGGCGCGCTCATCCTACGAGCAGTACTTC.

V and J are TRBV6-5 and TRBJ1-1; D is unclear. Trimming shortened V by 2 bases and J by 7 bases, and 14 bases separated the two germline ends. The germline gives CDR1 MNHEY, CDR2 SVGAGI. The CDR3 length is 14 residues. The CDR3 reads CASSYREGWGEAFF. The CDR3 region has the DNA TGTGCCAGCAGTTACAGGGAGGGATGGGGTGAAGCTTTCTTT.

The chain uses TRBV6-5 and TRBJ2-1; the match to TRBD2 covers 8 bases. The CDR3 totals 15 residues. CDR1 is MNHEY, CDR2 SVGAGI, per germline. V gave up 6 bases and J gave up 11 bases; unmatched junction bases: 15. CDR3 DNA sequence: TGTGCCAGCAGGCGACGGGCGGGGGGAGGAAGTAAGCAGTTCTTC. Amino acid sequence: CASRRRAGGGSKQFF.